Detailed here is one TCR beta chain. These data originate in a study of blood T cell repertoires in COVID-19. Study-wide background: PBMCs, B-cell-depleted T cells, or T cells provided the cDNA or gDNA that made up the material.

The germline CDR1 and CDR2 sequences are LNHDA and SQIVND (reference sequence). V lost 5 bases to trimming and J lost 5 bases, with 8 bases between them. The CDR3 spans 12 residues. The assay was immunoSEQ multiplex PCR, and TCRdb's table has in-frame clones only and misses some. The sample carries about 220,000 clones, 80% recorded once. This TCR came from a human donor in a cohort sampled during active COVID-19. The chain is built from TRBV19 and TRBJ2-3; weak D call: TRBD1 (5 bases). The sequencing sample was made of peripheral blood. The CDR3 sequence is CASSQGRDTQYF. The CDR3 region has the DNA TGTGCCAGTAGTCAGGGCCGAGATACGCAGTATTTT. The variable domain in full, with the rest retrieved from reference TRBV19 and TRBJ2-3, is DGGITQSPKYLFRKEGQNVTLSCEQNLNHDAMYWYRQDPGQGLRLIYYSQIVNDFQKGDIAEGYSVSREKKESFPLTVTSAQKNPTAFYLCASSQGRDTQYFGPGTRLTVL.